This T cell receptor (beta chain) was recovered during a study of response to subunit inactivated influenza vaccine. Study-level points and caveats: Each seasonal flu vaccination may recruit only limited new T cells, authors suggested.

MiXCR, run by TCRdb on the RT-PCR reads, gives a single entry per CDR3 protein. The sample carries 650,000 to 850,000 distinct CDR3 sequences, over 11% recorded once. CDR3 size: 16 residues. With V trimmed by 5 bases and J by 7 bases, 13 bases remained unmatched. This clonotype was seen more than once but under ten times. Its antigen is undetermined. The sequencing used PBMCs from blood, collected 14 to 15 days before vaccination. The chain links TRBV12-3 or TRBV12-4 to TRBJ2-1, with TRBD1 matching over 8 bases. This receptor was taken from a man in his fifties or sixties who received an inactivated influenza vaccine. CDR3 in amino acids: CASSPRTGISGNEQFF. The CDR3 nucleotides read TGTGCCAGCAGTCCTAGGACAGGGATCTCTGGGAATGAGCAGTTCTTC.